The rows below give T cell receptor beta chains drawn from one sample of a study of T cell changes during pregnancy in multiple sclerosis. Only in-frame clones appear in the TCRdb table, and some are missing; sequencing was by immunoSEQ multiplex PCR. In the table there are approximately 120,000 clones, around 95% of which are singletons. Here the sequenced sample was peripheral blood, taken after pregnancy. The receptor source for this set is a female donor with multiple sclerosis, enrolled in a pregnancy study. The CDR3 runs from the conserved cysteine through the conserved F or W. A D gene is named only where the DNA matches it firmly. Size is omitted from some rows. Given values are once, few, many or a class for expanded clones.

cdr3_nt: TGTGCCAGCAGTTACGGGCATTACAACACTGAAGCTTTCTTT
cdr3_aa: CASSYGHYNTEAFF
clone_size: NA
d_call: NA
j_call: TRBJ1-1
cdr3_length: 14
v_call: TRBV6-6

cdr3_nt: TGTGCCAGCTCACGAAATCAACAGGGGGCATCCCCCTTCATTTCGTACGAGCAGTACTTC
cdr3_aa: CASSRNQQGASPFISYEQYF
clone_size: NA
d_call: TRBD1
j_call: TRBJ2-7
cdr3_length: 20
v_call: TRBV18

cdr3_nt: TGTGCCAGCAGGGACAGGGTTACTTCCTACGAGCAGTACTTC
cdr3_aa: CASRDRVTSYEQYF
clone_size: NA
d_call: TRBD1
j_call: TRBJ2-7
cdr3_length: 14
v_call: TRBV6-5

cdr3_nt: TGTGCCAGCAGCGTAGCGGGACTGTCCTACAATGAGCAGTTCTTC
cdr3_aa: CASSVAGLSYNEQFF
clone_size: NA
d_call: NA
j_call: TRBJ2-1
cdr3_length: 15
v_call: TRBV9

cdr3_nt: TGTGCCAGCAGTTTATCGTCCACTAGCAGCTACGAGCAGTACTTC
cdr3_aa: CASSLSSTSSYEQYF
clone_size: NA
d_call: NA
j_call: TRBJ2-7
cdr3_length: 15
v_call: TRBV27

cdr3_nt: TGTGCCAGCAGCTCAGGACAGCGCCCGGGCGTGGAGACCCAGTACTTC
cdr3_aa: CASSSGQRPGVETQYF
clone_size: once
d_call: NA
j_call: TRBJ2-5
cdr3_length: 16
v_call: TRBV7-2

cdr3_nt: TGCAGCGCCCGGGACAGGGAAAGTGGCTACACCTTC
cdr3_aa: CSARDRESGYTF
clone_size: NA
d_call: TRBD1
j_call: TRBJ1-2
cdr3_length: 12
v_call: TRBV29-1

cdr3_nt: TGTGCCACCAGCAGACCCACCGGGACAGGGCTTCTCAGTAGCAATCAGCCCCAGCATTTT
cdr3_aa: CATSRPTGTGLLSSNQPQHF
clone_size: once
d_call: TRBD1
j_call: TRBJ1-5
cdr3_length: 20
v_call: TRBV15

cdr3_nt: TGTGCCAGCAGCCAAGAGGGACTAGCGTTACAGCTGTTTTTT
cdr3_aa: CASSQEGLALQLFF
clone_size: NA
d_call: TRBD2
j_call: TRBJ2-2
cdr3_length: 14
v_call: TRBV4-2

cdr3_nt: TGCGCCAGCAGCGTAGGACTAATCAATGAGCAGTTCTTC
cdr3_aa: CASSVGLINEQFF
clone_size: NA
d_call: NA
j_call: TRBJ2-1
cdr3_length: 13
v_call: TRBV5-1

cdr3_nt: TGTGCCAGCTCCCCAGAGGGTGAGCAGTTCTTC
cdr3_aa: CASSPEGEQFF
clone_size: NA
d_call: NA
j_call: TRBJ2-1
cdr3_length: 11
v_call: TRBV18

cdr3_nt: TGTGCCAGCAGCCCTCGACAGGGGGATGGCTACACCTTC
cdr3_aa: CASSPRQGDGYTF
clone_size: NA
d_call: TRBD1
j_call: TRBJ1-2
cdr3_length: 13
v_call: TRBV14

cdr3_nt: TGTGCCAGCAGGCCAACTAGCGGGTCTTCCTACGAGCAGTACTTC
cdr3_aa: CASRPTSGSSYEQYF
clone_size: NA
d_call: TRBD2
j_call: TRBJ2-7
cdr3_length: 15
v_call: TRBV7-6

cdr3_nt: TGTGCCAGCAGTTACCCTGAGCGGGAGTCCTACGAGCAGTACTTC
cdr3_aa: CASSYPERESYEQYF
clone_size: once
d_call: TRBD2
j_call: TRBJ2-7
cdr3_length: 15
v_call: TRBV6-6

cdr3_nt: TGTGCCACCAGACAGCTCAGCTACAATGAGCAGTTCTTC
cdr3_aa: CATRQLSYNEQFF
clone_size: NA
d_call: NA
j_call: TRBJ2-1
cdr3_length: 13
v_call: TRBV15

cdr3_nt: TGTGCCAGCAGCTTACGGGAGTCGGGTAGAGAGACCCAGTACTTC
cdr3_aa: CASSLRESGRETQYF
clone_size: NA
d_call: NA
j_call: TRBJ2-5
cdr3_length: 15
v_call: TRBV5-6

cdr3_nt: TGCGCCAGCAGCGGAACCCCGGGGAGCGAGCAGTACTTC
cdr3_aa: CASSGTPGSEQYF
clone_size: NA
d_call: NA
j_call: TRBJ2-7
cdr3_length: 13
v_call: TRBV4-3

cdr3_nt: TGCGCCAGCAGCTTGGAAGCAGGTGTCGGTGGAGCTTTCTTT
cdr3_aa: CASSLEAGVGGAFF
clone_size: NA
d_call: NA
j_call: TRBJ1-1
cdr3_length: 14
v_call: TRBV5-1

cdr3_nt: TGTGCCAGCAGTGCACACAGGGTCGGCGGGGAGCTGTTTTTT
cdr3_aa: CASSAHRVGGELFF
clone_size: NA
d_call: NA
j_call: TRBJ2-2
cdr3_length: 14
v_call: TRBV28

cdr3_nt: TGCGCCAGCAAGGGGACAGATACGCAGTATTTT
cdr3_aa: CASKGTDTQYF
clone_size: NA
d_call: NA
j_call: TRBJ2-3
cdr3_length: 11
v_call: TRBV5-1

cdr3_nt: TGTGCCAGCAGACAGACCGTCAGGCAGCCCCAGCATTTT
cdr3_aa: CASRQTVRQPQHF
clone_size: few
d_call: NA
j_call: TRBJ1-5
cdr3_length: 13
v_call: TRBV28

cdr3_nt: TGTGCCAGCAGCTCCGGACTAGCGGGAGCTAGCACAGATACGCAGTATTTT
cdr3_aa: CASSSGLAGASTDTQYF
clone_size: NA
d_call: TRBD2
j_call: TRBJ2-3
cdr3_length: 17
v_call: TRBV5-6

cdr3_nt: TGTGCCAGCACCAACCTAGCGGGAGGGCCCTACGAGCAGTACTTC
cdr3_aa: CASTNLAGGPYEQYF
clone_size: once
d_call: TRBD2
j_call: TRBJ2-7
cdr3_length: 15
v_call: TRBV27

cdr3_nt: TGTGCCAGCTCACCCTCCGGGACAGGGGTCTACAATGAGCAGTTCTTC
cdr3_aa: CASSPSGTGVYNEQFF
clone_size: NA
d_call: TRBD1
j_call: TRBJ2-1
cdr3_length: 16
v_call: TRBV18

cdr3_nt: TGTGCCAGCAGCACCCGGACAGGGGACTTAGAGGGCTACACCTTC
cdr3_aa: CASSTRTGDLEGYTF
clone_size: NA
d_call: TRBD1
j_call: TRBJ1-2
cdr3_length: 15
v_call: TRBV7-2

cdr3_nt: TGTGCCAGCAGTCCACGGACAGGGGGGACCGGGGAGCTGTTTTTT
cdr3_aa: CASSPRTGGTGELFF
clone_size: NA
d_call: TRBD1
j_call: TRBJ2-2
cdr3_length: 15
v_call: TRBV6-1

cdr3_nt: TGTGCCAGCAGCCCGGGGGGTGGGGCGGGCATTTACAATGAGCAGTTCTTC
cdr3_aa: CASSPGGGAGIYNEQFF
clone_size: NA
d_call: TRBD2
j_call: TRBJ2-1
cdr3_length: 17
v_call: TRBV5-4

cdr3_nt: TGTGCCAGTAGTCGACTAGCGGCCGGGGAGCTGTTTTTT
cdr3_aa: CASSRLAAGELFF
clone_size: NA
d_call: TRBD2
j_call: TRBJ2-2
cdr3_length: 13
v_call: TRBV19

cdr3_nt: TGCGCCAGCAGCCAAGACAGGAACACCGGGGAGCTGTTTTTT
cdr3_aa: CASSQDRNTGELFF
clone_size: NA
d_call: NA
j_call: TRBJ2-2
cdr3_length: 14
v_call: TRBV4-3

cdr3_nt: TGTGCCACCTCTAAGGGGGGGGCTGAGGGCTACACCTTC
cdr3_aa: CATSKGGAEGYTF
clone_size: NA
d_call: NA
j_call: TRBJ1-2
cdr3_length: 13
v_call: TRBV6-6

cdr3_nt: TGTGCCAGCAGCTTGGGACTAGCCGCCTTCGAGCAGTACTTC
cdr3_aa: CASSLGLAAFEQYF
clone_size: NA
d_call: TRBD2
j_call: TRBJ2-7
cdr3_length: 14
v_call: TRBV5-4

cdr3_nt: TGTGCCAGCAGCCAAGGGCAGGGAGGCGGGGAGACCCAGTACTTC
cdr3_aa: CASSQGQGGGETQYF
clone_size: NA
d_call: NA
j_call: TRBJ2-5
cdr3_length: 15
v_call: TRBV4-2

cdr3_nt: TGTGCCAGTAGTAACCACAGGGGACAGCCCCAGCATTTT
cdr3_aa: CASSNHRGQPQHF
clone_size: NA
d_call: TRBD1
j_call: TRBJ1-5
cdr3_length: 13
v_call: TRBV19

cdr3_nt: TGTGCCAGCAGCAAACGCTGGAGGTTCGGGTGCTTC
cdr3_aa: CASSKRWRFGCF
clone_size: once
d_call: NA
j_call: TRBJ2-7
cdr3_length: 12
v_call: TRBV21-1

cdr3_nt: TGTGCCAGCAGTGAAGCGTGGTTTGGGAGAGATACGCAGTATTTT
cdr3_aa: CASSEAWFGRDTQYF
clone_size: once
d_call: NA
j_call: TRBJ2-3
cdr3_length: 15
v_call: TRBV6-1

cdr3_nt: TGTGCCAGTAGTATGGGTGGCGGGAACACTGAAGCTTTCTTT
cdr3_aa: CASSMGGGNTEAFF
clone_size: NA
d_call: NA
j_call: TRBJ1-1
cdr3_length: 14
v_call: TRBV19

cdr3_nt: TGCGCCAGCAAACAGGCCATAAATGAAAAACTGTTTTTT
cdr3_aa: CASKQAINEKLFF
clone_size: NA
d_call: NA
j_call: TRBJ1-4
cdr3_length: 13
v_call: TRBV5-1

cdr3_nt: TGTGCCAGCAGCTCCAAGACTAGCTCATCTCAGTACTTC
cdr3_aa: CASSSKTSSSQYF
clone_size: NA
d_call: TRBD2
j_call: TRBJ2-7
cdr3_length: 13
v_call: TRBV11-2

cdr3_nt: TGTGCCACCAGCACCCTTACTAGCGGGAGCTACAATGAGCAGTTCTTC
cdr3_aa: CATSTLTSGSYNEQFF
clone_size: NA
d_call: TRBD2
j_call: TRBJ2-1
cdr3_length: 16
v_call: TRBV15

cdr3_nt: TGTGCCAGCAGCTTTTGGGGGACAGGGAAGGAAGAGACCCAGTACTTC
cdr3_aa: CASSFWGTGKEETQYF
clone_size: NA
d_call: TRBD1
j_call: TRBJ2-5
cdr3_length: 16
v_call: TRBV28

cdr3_nt: TGTGCCAGCAGCCTAGCGGGAGCCGACAATGAGCAGTTCTTC
cdr3_aa: CASSLAGADNEQFF
clone_size: NA
d_call: TRBD2
j_call: TRBJ2-1
cdr3_length: 14
v_call: TRBV5-6